This entry lists 24 T cell receptor beta chains sequenced from one sample in a study of T cells in Graves' hyperthyroidism and ophthalmopathy. Authors of the study amplified TCR beta CDR3 regions from RNA transcripts. A first-round RT-PCR of the TCR CDR3 used the HTBI primer set. Via MiXCR, TCRdb re-called the multiplex PCR reads, giving one row per CDR3 protein. This table holds 640,000 or so distinct CDR3 sequences, 14% to 15% found once. The specimen was blood. These receptor sequences come from a woman in her forties with Graves' ophthalmopathy.

This sequence joins TRBV7-3 and TRBJ2-2; 7 bases match TRBD2. CDR1 is SGHTA and CDR2 is FQGTGA in the germline V gene. J gave up 3 bases and V 0 bases, and 7 bases lay outside the gene matches. There are 17 residues in the CDR3. The CDR3 here is CASSLTAGVTDTGELFF. CDR3 DNA sequence: TGTGCCAGCAGCTTAACGGCGGGGGTGACTGACACCGGGGAGCTGTTTTTT.

The sample holds a few counts of this clonotype. The CDR3 here is CASSWGPTGNYGYTF. DNA for the CDR3: TGTGCCAGCAGTTGGGGTCCGACAGGAAACTATGGCTACACCTTC. The gene calls are TRBV27 and TRBJ1-2; TRBD1 is a possible D gene (6 bases). The germline CDR1 and CDR2 sequences are MNHEY and SMNVEV (reference sequence). V was clipped by 4 bases and J by 2 bases, with 14 bases between them. The CDR3 runs to 15 residues.

This clonotype was found many times. V gene TRBV19 combines with J gene TRBJ2-5; D unresolved. The CDR3 totals 13 residues. Germline V gives CDR1 LNHDA, CDR2 SQIVND (reference sequence). V shed 4 bases and J shed 2 bases, with 8 bases lying between them. The CDR3 sequence: CASSSQRQETQYF. In DNA form, the CDR3 reads TGTGCCAGTAGTAGCCAGAGACAAGAGACCCAGTACTTC.

The V and J genes are TRBV28 and TRBJ2-5; TRBD1 might be the D (5 bases). The CDR3 consists of 12 residues. V shed 7 bases and J shed 7 bases, with 13 bases lying between them. CDR1 is MDHEN and CDR2 is SYDVKM in the germline V gene. The CDR3 nucleotides read TGTGCCAGCAAGGCCCCCCAGGGGACCCAGTACTTC. As protein: CASKAPQGTQYF.

This clonotype was recorded at least ten times. The chain has TRBV20-1 and TRBJ2-7, with TRBD1 identical over 11 bases. The CDR3 extends over 16 amino acids. From germline, CDR1 is DFQATT and CDR2 SNEGSKA (reference sequence). The V and J ends lost 4 bases and 2 bases, in that order; junction bases with no gene match: 10. This CDR3 reads CSATGTGTGGPYEQYF. The CDR3 DNA reads as TGCAGTGCTACTGGCACCGGGACAGGGGGGCCCTACGAGCAGTACTTC.

This clonotype was detected a few times. The chain joins TRBV11-2 to TRBJ2-2; D gene uncertain. Germline values: CDR1 SGHAT, CDR2 FQNNGV. V lost 1 base to trimming and J lost 6 bases, with 9 bases between them. The CDR3 covers 14 residues. This CDR3 reads CASSLGGWSGELFF. In DNA, the CDR3 is TGTGCCAGCAGCTTAGGAGGTTGGTCCGGGGAGCTGTTTTTT.

This clonotype appeared many times. V gene TRBV9 combines with J gene TRBJ2-2; 10 bases match TRBD2. The CDR3 runs 16 residues. The germline V gene encodes CDR1 SGDLS and CDR2 YYNGEE. Trimming took 3 bases from V and 4 from J; bases not matched to a gene: 6. The CDR3 here is CASSEGLAEFTGELFF. DNA of the CDR3: TGTGCCAGCAGCGAAGGACTAGCGGAATTCACCGGGGAGCTGTTTTTT.

There are many counts of this clonotype. V is TRBV7-2 and J is TRBJ1-5; D is possibly TRBD1 (6 bases). The CDR3 loop spans 16 amino acids. Trimming took 0 bases from V and 0 from J, leaving 9 bases between them. In germline, CDR1 is SGHTA, CDR2 FQGNSA. Here the CDR3 DNA reads TGTGCCAGCAGCTTAGCGACAGGCCATAGCAATCAGCCCCAGCATTTT. Residues: CASSLATGHSNQPQHF.

This clonotype was counted at least ten times. One end of the junction varies from germline; a read error may be responsible. CDR3 in DNA: TGTGCCAGCAGCCGGACCTTTGTGGCATCCCCCCGGCATTTT. Its protein is CASSRTFVASPRHF. This chain connects TRBV28 to TRBJ1-5; D uncertain. The germline gives CDR1 MDHEN, CDR2 SYDVKM. CDR3 size: 14 residues.

This clonotype was seen a single time. The chain has TRBV4-3 and TRBJ2-2; no clear D. CDR3 length equals 13 residues. The germline CDR1 and CDR2 sequences are LGHNA and YSLEER. V lost 1 base, J lost 5 bases, and 5 bases lay in between. In DNA, the CDR3 is TGCGCCAGCAGCCAAGCGGTTACCGGGGAGCTGTTTTTT. Translated, it gives CASSQAVTGELFF.

This clonotype was observed many times. The chain couples TRBV28 to TRBJ2-5; 10 bases are a match to TRBD2. Germline CDR1 MDHEN, CDR2 SYDVKM. The CDR3 has 18 amino acids. V trimming: 3 bases; J trimming: 1 base; junction bases outside the gene matches: 11. The CDR3 DNA follows: TGTGCCAGCAGTTTCGGACTAGCGGTCCAATCAGGCCAAGAGACCCAGTACTTC. Translated, it gives CASSFGLAVQSGQETQYF.

This clonotype appeared many times. The chain joins TRBV6-5 to TRBJ2-4; no definite D call. The CDR3 has 15 amino acids. V lost 0 bases and J 4 bases, leaving 10 bases between the germline ends. The germline V gene encodes CDR1 MNHEY and CDR2 SVGAGI. This CDR3 reads CASSYSHLGKNIQYF. Here the CDR3 DNA reads TGTGCCAGCAGTTACTCACACCTCGGGAAAAACATTCAGTACTTC.

In this sample, this clonotype turned up many times. A read error may account for a junction end that differs from germline. The chain joins TRBV20-1 to TRBJ2-7; D gene unclear. CDR1 DFQATT and CDR2 SNEGSKA come from the germline V gene (reference sequence). The CDR3 covers 12 residues. The CDR3 nucleotides are TGCAGTGCTAGAGGCAATGTCTACGAGCAATACTTC. Translating it yields CSARGNVYEQYF.

This clonotype has ten or more counts. The chain carries TRBV9 and TRBJ2-5; 7 bases fit TRBD2. Germline trimming cut 0 bases from V and 4 bases from J; bases unmatched to any gene: 6. Germline V CDR1 and CDR2: SGDLS, YYNGEE. The CDR3 runs 15 residues. Written as DNA, the CDR3 is TGTGCCAGCAGCGTAGAAGGGAGGGCCGGAGAGACCCAGTACTTC. Its translation: CASSVEGRAGETQYF.

This clonotype was counted many times. V and J are TRBV6-1 and TRBJ2-7; TRBD1 agrees at 9 bases. The CDR3 length is 14 residues. Trimming at V came to 4 bases and at J to 6 bases, leaving 7 bases not matched to a gene. Germline V gives CDR1 MNHNS, CDR2 SASEGT. The CDR3 sequence is CASSGRDRVTEQYF. The CDR3 DNA reads as TGTGCCAGCAGTGGCCGGGACAGGGTCACCGAGCAGTACTTC.

This clonotype showed up many times. V usage is TRBV19 and J usage is TRBJ1-1, with a possible D match to TRBD1 (6 bases). V was trimmed by 0 bases and J by 0 bases, leaving 11 bases between them. CDR3 size: 16 residues. Germline V gene lookup returns CDR1 LNHDA and CDR2 SQIVND (reference sequence). Here the CDR3 DNA reads TGTGCCAGTAGTATAGACATAGGACAGATGAACACTGAAGCTTTCTTT. Translation: CASSIDIGQMNTEAFF.

This clonotype occurred many times. The chain combines TRBV6-2 or TRBV6-3 with TRBJ1-2; no clear D. Germline V CDR1 and CDR2: MNHEY, SVGEGT. This CDR3 has 14 amino acids. V lost 6 bases and J 2 bases, leaving 13 bases between the germline ends. CDR3 residues: CASSPAGSNYGYTF. The CDR3 DNA reads TGTGCCAGCAGCCCCGCCGGGTCCAACTATGGCTACACCTTC.

At least ten counts were recorded for this clonotype. The rearrangement links TRBV2 to TRBJ2-5, with D unresolved. Per the germline V gene, CDR1 is SNHLY and CDR2 is FYNNEI. The CDR3 is 12 residues long. The V and J ends lost 10 bases and 1 base respectively, with 10 bases between them. The CDR3, as DNA: TGTGCCACAGGACGGATCCAAGAGACCCAGTACTTC. This codes for CATGRIQETQYF.

The CDR3: CASSILGQGNQPQHF. The CDR3 bases are TGTGCCAGCAGTATACTGGGACAGGGGAATCAGCCCCAGCATTTT. This rearrangement joins TRBV28 to TRBJ1-5, with 10 bases that match TRBD1. The V segment lost 5 bases and the J segment 4 bases; nucleotides outside the gene matches: 5. There are 15 residues in the CDR3. The germline gives CDR1 MDHEN, CDR2 SYDVKM. The full variable domain, completed using reference TRBV28 and TRBJ1-5, is DVKVTQSSRYLVKRTGEKVFLECVQDMDHENMFWYRQDPGLGLRLIYFSYDVKMKEKGDIPEGYSVSREKKERFSLILESASTNQTSMYLCASSILGQGNQPQHFGDGTRLSIL.

This clonotype was observed many times. The rearrangement links TRBV20-1 to TRBJ1-1, with 8 bases lining up with TRBD1. From germline, CDR1 is DFQATT and CDR2 SNEGSKA (reference sequence). The CDR3 covers 14 residues. J gave up 2 bases and V 5 bases, and 7 bases lay outside the gene matches. This CDR3 reads CSALRQGFNTEAFF. DNA for the CDR3: TGCAGTGCTCTGAGACAGGGGTTTAACACTGAAGCTTTCTTT.

This clonotype was recorded many times. The gene calls are TRBV29-1 and TRBJ2-2, with D unresolved. V was cut by 7 bases and J by 3 bases, with 6 bases left in between. The CDR3 loop spans 11 amino acids. Germline loops: CDR1 SQVTM, CDR2 ANQGSEA. CDR3 amino acids: CSARYTGELFF. The CDR3 nucleotides read TGCAGCGCTAGATACACCGGGGAGCTGTTTTTT.

This clonotype was recorded at least ten times. The rearrangement joins TRBV29-1 to TRBJ2-4; 9 bases map to TRBD1. Losses at the gene ends were 5 bases for V and 2 bases for J; bases not matched to a gene: 10. Germline-derived CDR1 and CDR2 are SQVTM and ANQGSEA. The CDR3 length is 16 residues. Written as DNA, the CDR3 is TGCAGCGTTACCGGGACAGGGTATGGATCCAAAAACATTCAGTACTTC. Protein sequence: CSVTGTGYGSKNIQYF.

The chain has TRBV6-2 or TRBV6-3 and TRBJ2-2; the match to TRBD2 covers 11 bases. Germline V CDR1 and CDR2: MNHEY, SVGEGT. There are 19 residues in the CDR3. Trimming removed 0 bases from V and 0 bases from J; junction bases left unmatched: 6. CDR3 DNA sequence: TGTGCCAGCAGTTACTCCACTAGCGGGAGAACCACGAACACCGGGGAGCTGTTTTTT. Encoded protein: CASSYSTSGRTTNTGELFF.

There are many counts of this clonotype. The rearrangement links TRBV13 to TRBJ2-3; the D is unclear. The V gene's germline CDR1 is PRHDT and CDR2 FYEKMQ (reference sequence). The CDR3 contains 13 residues. The V end lost 1 base, the J end lost 5 bases, and 7 bases lay between the germline ends. This CDR3 reads CASSLEFGDTQYF. In DNA, the CDR3 is TGTGCCAGCAGCTTAGAATTCGGAGATACGCAGTATTTT.